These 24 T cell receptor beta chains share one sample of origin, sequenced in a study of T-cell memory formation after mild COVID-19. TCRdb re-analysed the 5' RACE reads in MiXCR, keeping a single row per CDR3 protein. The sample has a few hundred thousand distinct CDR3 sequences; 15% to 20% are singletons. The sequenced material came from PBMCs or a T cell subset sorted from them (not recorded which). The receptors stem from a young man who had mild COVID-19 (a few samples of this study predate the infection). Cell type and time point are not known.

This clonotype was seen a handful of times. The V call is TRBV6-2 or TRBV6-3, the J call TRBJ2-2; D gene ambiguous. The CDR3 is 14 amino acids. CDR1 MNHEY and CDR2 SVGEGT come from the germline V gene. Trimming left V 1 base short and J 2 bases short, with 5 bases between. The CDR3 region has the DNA TGTGCCAGCAGTTACTGGGGAAACACCGGGGAGCTGTTTTTT. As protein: CASSYWGNTGELFF.

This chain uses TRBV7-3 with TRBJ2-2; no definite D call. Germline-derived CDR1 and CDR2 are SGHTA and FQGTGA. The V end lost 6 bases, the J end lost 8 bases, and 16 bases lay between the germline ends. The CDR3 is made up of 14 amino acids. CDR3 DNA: TGTGCCAGCAGGCCCAGCGCTGGGTATGGGGAGCTGTTTTTT. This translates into CASRPSAGYGELFF.

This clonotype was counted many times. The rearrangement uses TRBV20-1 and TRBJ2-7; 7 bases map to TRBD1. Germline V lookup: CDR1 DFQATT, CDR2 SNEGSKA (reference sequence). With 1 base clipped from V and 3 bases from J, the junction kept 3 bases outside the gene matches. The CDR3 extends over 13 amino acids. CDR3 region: CSARGGQLYEQYV. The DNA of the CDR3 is TGCAGTGCTAGAGGGGGACAGCTCTACGAGCAGTACGTC.

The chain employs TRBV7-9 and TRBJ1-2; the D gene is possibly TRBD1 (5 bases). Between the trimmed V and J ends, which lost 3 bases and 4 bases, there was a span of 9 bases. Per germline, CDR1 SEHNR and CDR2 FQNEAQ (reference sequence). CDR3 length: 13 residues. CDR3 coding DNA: TGTGCCAGCAGCTTGCAGGGACCCTATGGCTACACCTTC. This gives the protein CASSLQGPYGYTF.

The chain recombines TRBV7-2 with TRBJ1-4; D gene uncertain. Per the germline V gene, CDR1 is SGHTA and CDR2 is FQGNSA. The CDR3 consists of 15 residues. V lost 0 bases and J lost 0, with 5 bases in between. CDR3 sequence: CASSLAGTTNEKLFF. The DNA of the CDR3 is TGTGCCAGCAGCTTAGCCGGAACAACTAATGAAAAACTGTTTTTT.

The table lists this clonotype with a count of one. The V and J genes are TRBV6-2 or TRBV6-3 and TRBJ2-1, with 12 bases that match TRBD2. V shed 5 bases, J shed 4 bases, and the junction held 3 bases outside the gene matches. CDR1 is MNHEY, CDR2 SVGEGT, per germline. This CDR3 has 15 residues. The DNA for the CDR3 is TGTGCCAGCAGTACCCTAGCGGGGGGGTACAATGAGCAGTTCTTC. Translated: CASSTLAGGYNEQFF.

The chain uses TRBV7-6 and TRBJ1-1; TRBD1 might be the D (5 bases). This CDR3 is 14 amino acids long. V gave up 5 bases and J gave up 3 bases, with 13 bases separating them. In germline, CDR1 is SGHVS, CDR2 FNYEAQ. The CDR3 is CASSLLQQDTEAFF. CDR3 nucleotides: TGTGCCAGCAGCCTACTCCAACAGGACACTGAAGCTTTCTTT.

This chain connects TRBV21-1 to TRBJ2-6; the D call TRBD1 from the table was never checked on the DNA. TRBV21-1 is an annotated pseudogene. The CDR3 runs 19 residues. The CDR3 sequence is CASSNVPGQFSSGANVLTF. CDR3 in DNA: TGTGCCAGCAGCAACGTCCCGGGACAGTTCTCCTCTGGGGCCAACGTCCTGACTTTC.

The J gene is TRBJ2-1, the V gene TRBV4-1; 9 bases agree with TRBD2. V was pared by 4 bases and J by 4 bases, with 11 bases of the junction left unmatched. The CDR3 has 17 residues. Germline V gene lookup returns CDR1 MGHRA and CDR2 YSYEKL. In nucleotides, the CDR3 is TGCGCCAGCAGCCGACTTGGCGGGGGGGCGAATTACAATGAGCAGTTCTTC. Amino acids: CASSRLGGGANYNEQFF.

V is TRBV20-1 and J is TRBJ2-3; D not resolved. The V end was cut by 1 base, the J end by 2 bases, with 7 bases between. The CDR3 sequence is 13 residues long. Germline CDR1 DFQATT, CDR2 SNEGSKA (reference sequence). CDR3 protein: CSARAPNTDTQYF. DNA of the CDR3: TGCAGTGCTAGAGCGCCAAACACAGATACGCAGTATTTT.

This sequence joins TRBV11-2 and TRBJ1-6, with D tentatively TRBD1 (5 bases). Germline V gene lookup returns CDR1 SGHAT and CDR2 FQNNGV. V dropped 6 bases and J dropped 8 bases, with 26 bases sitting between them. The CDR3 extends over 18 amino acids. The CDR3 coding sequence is TGTGCCAGCAGGAGAGGGGTCGACCGTAATCGACGGGATTCACCCCTCCACTTT. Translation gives CASRRGVDRNRRDSPLHF.

Here the CDR3 reads CASTLADRAGNQPQHF. CDR3 DNA: TGTGCCAGCACCCTCGCGGACAGGGCTGGGAATCAGCCCCAGCATTTT. This sequence joins TRBV27 and TRBJ1-5; 8 nucleotides align to TRBD1. The V gene's germline CDR1 is MNHEY and CDR2 SMNVEV (reference sequence). J was trimmed by 4 bases and V by 7 bases; bases with no gene match: 12. This CDR3 is 16 amino acids long.

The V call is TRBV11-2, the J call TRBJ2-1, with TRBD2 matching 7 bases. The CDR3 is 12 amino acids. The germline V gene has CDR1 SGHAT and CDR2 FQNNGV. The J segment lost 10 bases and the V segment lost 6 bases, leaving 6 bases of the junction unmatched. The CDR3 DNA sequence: TGTGCCAGCAGTGGATTCGGGGGGGAGCAGTTCTTC. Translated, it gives CASSGFGGEQFF.

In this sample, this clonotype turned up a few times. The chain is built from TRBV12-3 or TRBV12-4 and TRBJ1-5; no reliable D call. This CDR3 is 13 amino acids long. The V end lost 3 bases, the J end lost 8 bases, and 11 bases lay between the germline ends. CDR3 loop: CASSFLGLKPQHF. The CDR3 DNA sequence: TGTGCCAGCAGTTTCCTGGGGTTGAAGCCCCAGCATTTT.

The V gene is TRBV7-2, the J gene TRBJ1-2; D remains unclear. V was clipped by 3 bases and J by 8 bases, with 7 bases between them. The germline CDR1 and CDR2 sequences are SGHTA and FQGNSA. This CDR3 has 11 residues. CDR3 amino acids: CASSLYRGYTF. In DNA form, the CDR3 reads TGTGCCAGCAGCTTGTATCGGGGCTACACCTTC.

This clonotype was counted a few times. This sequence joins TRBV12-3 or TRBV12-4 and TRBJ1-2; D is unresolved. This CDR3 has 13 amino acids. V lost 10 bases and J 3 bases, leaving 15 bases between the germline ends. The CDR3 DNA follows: TGTGCCACCACGGCGGGGTTGGACTATGGCTACACCTTC. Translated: CATTAGLDYGYTF.

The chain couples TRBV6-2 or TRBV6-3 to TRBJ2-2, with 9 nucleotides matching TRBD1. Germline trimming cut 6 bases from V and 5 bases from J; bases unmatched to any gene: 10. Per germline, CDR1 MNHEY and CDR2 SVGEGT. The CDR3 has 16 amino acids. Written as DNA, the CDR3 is TGTGCCAGCAGAACAGGGGGCGCCATGGGGACCGGGGAGCTGTTTTTT. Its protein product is CASRTGGAMGTGELFF.

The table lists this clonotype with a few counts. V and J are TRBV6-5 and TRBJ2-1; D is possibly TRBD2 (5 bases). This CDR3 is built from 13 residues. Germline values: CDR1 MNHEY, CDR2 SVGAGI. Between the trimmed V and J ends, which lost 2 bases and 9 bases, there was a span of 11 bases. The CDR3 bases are TGTGCCAGCAGTTACGTCGTTCGGGGTGAGCAGTTCTTC. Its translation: CASSYVVRGEQFF.

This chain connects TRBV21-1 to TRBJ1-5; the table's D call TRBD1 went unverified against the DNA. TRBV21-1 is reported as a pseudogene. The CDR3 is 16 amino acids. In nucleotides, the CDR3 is TGTGCCAGCAGCTATAACAGGCCAGTGGGTTATCAGCCCCAGCATTTT. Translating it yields CASSYNRPVGYQPQHF.

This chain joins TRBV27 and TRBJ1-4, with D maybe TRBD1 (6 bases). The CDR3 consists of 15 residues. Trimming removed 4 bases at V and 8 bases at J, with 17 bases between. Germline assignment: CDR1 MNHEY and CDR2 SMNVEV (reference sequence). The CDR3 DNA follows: TGTGCCAGCAGTTCGAAGACAGGAGGGAGAGAAAAACTGTTTTTT. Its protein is CASSSKTGGREKLFF.

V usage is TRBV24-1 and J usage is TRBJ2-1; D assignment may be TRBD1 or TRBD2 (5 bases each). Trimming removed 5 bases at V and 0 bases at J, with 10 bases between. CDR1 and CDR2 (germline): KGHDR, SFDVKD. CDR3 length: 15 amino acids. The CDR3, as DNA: TGTGCCACCAGTGGGGGGTCAACCTCCTACAATGAGCAGTTCTTC. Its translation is CATSGGSTSYNEQFF.

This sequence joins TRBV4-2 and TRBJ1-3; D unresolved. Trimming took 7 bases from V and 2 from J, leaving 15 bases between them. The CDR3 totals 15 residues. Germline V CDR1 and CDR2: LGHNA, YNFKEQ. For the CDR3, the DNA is TGTGCCAGCAAATCGTCGGCCTCCCCTGGAAACACCATATATTTT. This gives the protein CASKSSASPGNTIYF.

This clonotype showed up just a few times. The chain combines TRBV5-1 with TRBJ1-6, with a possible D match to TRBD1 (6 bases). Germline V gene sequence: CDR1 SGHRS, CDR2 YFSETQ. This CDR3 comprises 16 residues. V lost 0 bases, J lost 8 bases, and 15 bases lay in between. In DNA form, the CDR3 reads TGCGCCAGCAGCTTGGTGTCAGACGGGGGCCATTCACCCCTCCACTTT. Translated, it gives CASSLVSDGGHSPLHF.

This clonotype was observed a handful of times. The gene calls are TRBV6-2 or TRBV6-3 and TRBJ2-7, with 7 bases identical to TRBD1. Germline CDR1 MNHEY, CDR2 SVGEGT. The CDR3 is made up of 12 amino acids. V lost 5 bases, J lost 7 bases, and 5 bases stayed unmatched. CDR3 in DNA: TGTGCCAGCAGTCTACAGGGGCTGGAGCAGTACGTC. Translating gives CASSLQGLEQYV.